The subject of this entry is one TCR beta chain. Its target is unknown. This specimen comes from a study of CXCR3-negative and CXCR3-positive naive CD8 T cells. Across the study: About 150 million TRB reads in total, about 1.5 +/- 0.3 million per library.

The TRB libraries of cDNA were built by UMI-labeled 5' RACE. TCRdb reprocessed the 5' RACE reads; each CDR3 protein has one entry and no DNA is given. Its listing shows under 90,000 distinct CDR3 sequences. The authors gated naive CD8+ T cells as CD45RO-CCR7+CD27+CD95-. General study findings and limits: In naive cells, CXCR3-negative and CXCR3-positive subsets had similar TRBV-TRBJ usage; memory cells differed. In CXCR3-positive naive cells, the TRB CDR3s were more hydrophobic than in CXCR3-negative naive cells.

The origin of this receptor is a human donor in good health. Some clones in this sample may be carry-over from other donors' samples. Source material: naive CXCR3+ CD8+ T cells from blood. Specified subset: CD45RO-CCR7+CD27+CD95- naive CD8+ T cells expressing CXCR3 (TNR3+).

This CDR3 is CASLLPGANVLTF. V and J are TRBV19 and TRBJ2-6. This CDR3 has 13 amino acids. Germline V CDR1 and CDR2: LNHDA, SQIVND (reference sequence).